This TCR beta chain was profiled in a study of blood T cells in healthy people across ages. Then a second PCR, running roughly 7 to 11 cycles, was carried out with a sample-barcoded 5' primer and a J-beta primer mix. MiXCR, applied by TCRdb to the 5' RACE reads, yields one record per CDR3 protein. The sample holds roughly 1.9 million distinct CDR3 sequences, roughly two fifths seen once. Material for sequencing was blood. This receptor was taken from a human donor in good health.

CDR3 loop: CSAPNRGRGVDTQYF. CDR3 in DNA: TGCAGTGCTCCAAATCGGGGGAGGGGAGTAGATACGCAGTATTTT. This chain links TRBV20-1 with TRBJ2-3, with TRBD2 matching over 7 bases. Looked up from germline, CDR1 is DFQATT and CDR2 is SNEGSKA (reference sequence). This CDR3 is built from 15 residues. V was clipped by 5 bases and J by 5 bases; unmatched bases: 13.